These T cell receptor beta chains were read from a single sample in a study of T cell repertoires in cytomegalovirus infection. The antigens of these receptors remain unknown. TCRdb fed the reads into MiXCR, producing one record per CDR3 protein. The table shows hundreds of thousands of distinct CDR3 sequences, with roughly a third occurring only once. Sequencing used cultured PBMCs, obtained from culture after CMV antigen stimulation. These receptors were taken from a human donor in good health (CMV status not recorded). Some clones in this sample may be carry-over from other donors' samples. Both conserved end residues are part of each CDR3. A D gene is named only where the DNA matches it firmly. Where a row states a size, it is once, few, many or the class of an expanded clone; other rows omit it.

abundance: .; j_gene: TRBJ1-1; v_gene: TRBV7-2; d_gene: .; CDR3aa: CASSLGVGSEAFF; CDR3nt: TGTGCCAGCAGCTTAGGGGTAGGGTCTGAAGCTTTCTTT
abundance: many; j_gene: TRBJ1-1; v_gene: TRBV7-2; d_gene: .; CDR3aa: CASSLALENTEAFF; CDR3nt: TGTGCCAGCAGCTTAGCATTGGAGAACACTGAAGCTTTCTTT
abundance: .; j_gene: TRBJ2-3; v_gene: TRBV19; d_gene: .; CDR3aa: CASRSGTSTDTQYF; CDR3nt: TGTGCCAGTAGATCCGGGACTAGCACAGATACGCAGTATTTT
abundance: few; j_gene: TRBJ2-1; v_gene: TRBV7-9; d_gene: .; CDR3aa: CASSLGYLEQFF; CDR3nt: TGTGCCAGCAGCTTAGGATATCTTGAGCAGTTCTTC
abundance: .; j_gene: TRBJ2-1; v_gene: TRBV2; d_gene: .; CDR3aa: CASNLAQSYNEQFF; CDR3nt: TGTGCCAGCAACCTAGCACAGTCCTACAATGAGCAGTTCTTC
abundance: few; j_gene: TRBJ1-3; v_gene: TRBV28; d_gene: .; CDR3aa: CASSLAGDRSGNTIYF; CDR3nt: TGTGCCAGCAGTTTAGCAGGGGATCGCTCTGGAAACACCATATATTTT
abundance: .; j_gene: TRBJ1-1; v_gene: TRBV12-3/TRBV12-4; d_gene: .; CDR3aa: CASSPWEGQNTEAFF; CDR3nt: TGTGCCAGCAGCCCCTGGGAGGGCCAGAACACTGAAGCTTTCTTT
abundance: .; j_gene: TRBJ1-3; v_gene: TRBV12-3/TRBV12-4; d_gene: .; CDR3aa: CASSFGSRGNTIYF; CDR3nt: TGTGCCAGCAGTTTCGGGTCAAGGGGAAACACCATATATTTT
abundance: .; j_gene: TRBJ2-2; v_gene: TRBV19; d_gene: TRBD1; CDR3aa: CASRRNGQGAGTGELFF; CDR3nt: TGTGCCAGTAGGCGTAATGGACAGGGGGCCGGCACCGGGGAGCTGTTTTTT
abundance: few; j_gene: TRBJ2-1; v_gene: TRBV24-1; d_gene: TRBD2; CDR3aa: CATSDSLEREQSYNEQFF; CDR3nt: TGTGCCACCAGTGATTCCCTGGAGCGGGAGCAGTCCTACAATGAGCAGTTCTTC
abundance: .; j_gene: TRBJ1-1; v_gene: TRBV7-6; d_gene: .; CDR3aa: CASSLDSGTEAFF; CDR3nt: TGTGCCAGCAGCTTAGATTCAGGGACTGAAGCTTTCTTT
abundance: few; j_gene: TRBJ1-2; v_gene: TRBV2; d_gene: TRBD1; CDR3aa: CASSVQGANYGYTF; CDR3nt: TGTGCCAGCAGTGTTCAGGGGGCTAACTATGGCTACACCTTC
abundance: few; j_gene: TRBJ2-1; v_gene: TRBV11-2; d_gene: .; CDR3aa: CASSTVDDEQFF; CDR3nt: TGTGCCAGCAGCACAGTAGACGATGAGCAGTTCTTC
abundance: .; j_gene: TRBJ2-1; v_gene: TRBV6-5; d_gene: TRBD2; CDR3aa: CASTQAGSGLVGNEQFF; CDR3nt: TGTGCCAGCACCCAGGCCGGATCGGGACTAGTTGGTAATGAGCAGTTCTTC
abundance: .; j_gene: TRBJ2-3; v_gene: TRBV20-1; d_gene: TRBD2; CDR3aa: CSASALAGDTDTQYF; CDR3nt: TGCAGTGCTAGCGCCTTAGCGGGAGACACAGATACGCAGTATTTT
abundance: few; j_gene: TRBJ2-3; v_gene: TRBV11-2; d_gene: .; CDR3aa: CASSWGSGSTDTQYF; CDR3nt: TGTGCCAGCAGCTGGGGTAGCGGTAGCACAGATACGCAGTATTTT
abundance: .; j_gene: TRBJ2-1; v_gene: TRBV29-1; d_gene: .; CDR3aa: CSVEGDSRSYNEQFF; CDR3nt: TGCAGCGTTGAAGGCGACAGCCGCTCCTACAATGAGCAGTTCTTC
abundance: few; j_gene: TRBJ1-1; v_gene: TRBV19; d_gene: .; CDR3aa: CASSQGWGTEAFF; CDR3nt: TGTGCCAGTAGTCAGGGTTGGGGCACTGAAGCTTTCTTT
abundance: .; j_gene: TRBJ1-2; v_gene: TRBV28; d_gene: .; CDR3aa: CASSFEVYGYTF; CDR3nt: TGTGCCAGCAGTTTCGAGGTCTATGGCTACACCTTT
abundance: .; j_gene: TRBJ2-2; v_gene: TRBV5-1; d_gene: .; CDR3aa: CASSTQGNTGELFF; CDR3nt: TGCGCCAGCAGCACCCAGGGGAACACCGGGGAGCTGTTTTTT
abundance: .; j_gene: TRBJ2-2; v_gene: TRBV6-5; d_gene: .; CDR3aa: CASKGLLTGELFF; CDR3nt: TGTGCCAGCAAAGGGTTGCTCACCGGGGAGCTGTTTTTT
abundance: many; j_gene: TRBJ2-7; v_gene: TRBV7-2; d_gene: .; CDR3aa: CASSLEDRNYEQYF; CDR3nt: TGTGCCAGCAGCTTAGAGGACAGAAACTACGAGCAGTACTTC